What follows are 20 T cell receptor beta chains derived from one specimen sequenced in a study of radiotherapy plus CTLA-4 blockade in lung cancer. Data came from immunoSEQ multiplex PCR; TCRdb stores just in-frame clones and leaves some out. The sample comprises tens of thousands of clones, roughly 75% of which are singletons, and 7% to 8.5% rests with the top ten. The sequencing used peripheral blood, collected from a patient treated with radiotherapy plus ipilimumab. The receptor set was obtained from a human donor with non-small cell lung cancer who had a complete response to radiotherapy plus ipilimumab.

The chain combines TRBV4-3 with TRBJ1-2; 7 nucleotides line up with TRBD1. The V gene end was trimmed by 0 bases and the J gene end by 6 bases; junction bases not matched to a gene: 10. Germline lookup yields CDR1 LGHNA and CDR2 YSLEER. The CDR3 covers 16 residues. The CDR3 DNA is TGCGCCAGCAGCCAAGAAATCTCGAAGGGGGCGAATGGCTACACCTTC. Translating gives CASSQEISKGANGYTF.

The chain uses TRBV19 and TRBJ1-5; perhaps TRBD1 as D (6 bases). The CDR3 is made up of 13 amino acids. Trimming took off 7 bases at V and 0 bases at J, with 7 bases between the two ends. Germline CDR1 is LNHDA and CDR2 is SQIVND (reference sequence). The CDR3 here is CASNRDSNQPQHF. DNA of the CDR3: TGTGCCAGTAACAGGGATAGCAATCAGCCCCAGCATTTT.

The chain carries TRBV7-9 and TRBJ2-1, with 10 bases that match TRBD2. V lost 3 bases and J lost 9; bases outside the gene matches: 17. The CDR3 sequence is 18 residues long. Germline lookup yields CDR1 SEHNR and CDR2 FQNEAQ (reference sequence). Here the CDR3 DNA reads TGTGCCAGCAGCTTTCGGACAGGGTTGCGGGTAGCGGGAGGTGAGCAGTTCTTC. This encodes CASSFRTGLRVAGGEQFF.

The rearrangement joins TRBV19 to TRBJ1-2, with D uncertain. This CDR3 is 14 amino acids long. Trimming stripped 5 bases from V and 3 bases from J, with 13 bases between. Germline-derived CDR1 and CDR2 are LNHDA and SQIVND (reference sequence). The CDR3 loop reads CASSPPGGDYGYTF. CDR3 bases: TGTGCCAGTAGTCCGCCCGGTGGGGACTATGGCTACACCTTC. Based on the CDR3 plus reference TRBV19 and TRBJ1-2, the full variable domain is DGGITQSPKYLFRKEGQNVTLSCEQNLNHDAMYWYRQDPGQGLRLIYYSQIVNDFQKGDIAEGYSVSREKKESFPLTVTSAQKNPTAFYLCASSPPGGDYGYTFGSGTRLTVV.

J is TRBJ1-4 and V is TRBV19, with D possibly matching TRBD1 (6 bases). Trimming took 7 bases from V and 8 from J, leaving 20 bases between them. The length of the CDR3 is 15 residues. Germline-derived CDR1 and CDR2 are LNHDA and SQIVND (reference sequence). CDR3 loop: CASKEGGQGNEKLFF. Here the CDR3 DNA reads TGTGCCAGTAAAGAAGGGGGGCAGGGGAACGAAAAACTGTTTTTT.

The chain is built from TRBV27 and TRBJ1-1, with 12 positions matching TRBD1. J was trimmed by 5 bases and V by 5 bases; bases with no gene match: 9. In germline, CDR1 is MNHEY, CDR2 SMNVEV (reference sequence). The CDR3 loop spans 16 amino acids. The chain's CDR3 is CASSQRGQGAGTEAFF. DNA for the CDR3: TGTGCCAGCAGTCAACGGGGACAGGGGGCAGGGACTGAAGCTTTCTTT.

The J gene is TRBJ2-1, the V gene TRBV7-2; possible D gene TRBD2, 6 bases. The CDR3 is 15 amino acids. The V gene's germline CDR1 is SGHTA and CDR2 FQGNSA. The ends were cut back, 2 bases at V and 7 bases at J, with 15 bases in the middle. CDR3 loop: CASSLSAGRDNEQFF. The CDR3, as DNA: TGTGCCAGCAGCTTATCCGCGGGGCGGGATAATGAGCAGTTCTTC.

This clone came up a few times. The J gene is TRBJ1-5, the V gene TRBV18, with D possibly being TRBD1 (5 bases). Trimming cost V 2 bases and J 7 bases, with 18 bases left between them. This CDR3 region has 16 residues. Germline V gene lookup returns CDR1 KGHSH and CDR2 LQKENI. CDR3 sequence: CASSPMPPDQGQPQHF. CDR3 bases: TGTGCCAGCTCACCAATGCCCCCCGACCAGGGACAGCCCCAGCATTTT.

The rearrangement links TRBV11-2 to TRBJ2-1; D gene uncertain. There are 11 residues in the CDR3. V was pared by 5 bases and J by 8 bases, with 7 bases between. The germline gives CDR1 SGHAT, CDR2 FQNNGV. Here the CDR3 DNA reads TGTGCCAGCAGCGTATATGATGAGCAGTTCTTC. Translated, it gives CASSVYDEQFF.

This clone occurred a few times. The V and J genes are TRBV2 and TRBJ1-1; the D is unclear. Germline V gene lookup returns CDR1 SNHLY and CDR2 FYNNEI. The length of the CDR3 is 15 residues. The V end lost 3 bases, the J end lost 2 bases, and 13 bases lay between the germline ends. The DNA for the CDR3 is TGTGCCAGCAGTGATTTCTGGGCAGAAAACACTGAAGCTTTCTTT. This translates into CASSDFWAENTEAFF.

This clone has just one count. The V call is TRBV28, the J call TRBJ2-2; D unresolved. The CDR3 has 11 residues. The germline V gene encodes CDR1 MDHEN and CDR2 SYDVKM. V was pared by 3 bases and J by 7 bases, with 3 bases between. This chain's CDR3 is CASSFGGELFF. The CDR3 nucleotides are TGTGCCAGCAGTTTTGGCGGGGAGCTGTTTTTT.

The chain recombines TRBV4-3 with TRBJ2-3; 8 nucleotides match TRBD2. Germline values: CDR1 LGHNA, CDR2 YSLEER. CDR3 length equals 16 residues. Trimming cost V 0 bases and J 6 bases; bases outside gene matches: 8. The CDR3 region is CASSQDRLARGDTQYF. Here the CDR3 DNA reads TGCGCCAGCAGCCAAGATAGACTAGCGCGGGGCGATACGCAGTATTTT.

V and J are TRBV7-2 and TRBJ1-3; a weak D match, TRBD1 (5 bases). CDR1 and CDR2 (germline): SGHTA, FQGNSA. This CDR3 has 15 amino acids. The ends were cut back, 4 bases at V and 1 base at J, with 11 bases in the middle. CDR3 residues: CASSSGTTSGNTIYF. In nucleotides, the CDR3 is TGTGCCAGCAGCTCAGGGACCACATCTGGAAACACCATATATTTT.

The gene calls are TRBV11-3 and TRBJ2-1, with D tentatively TRBD1 or TRBD2 (5 bases each). The V and J ends lost 4 bases and 6 bases respectively, with 10 bases between them. Germline V gene data show CDR1 as SGHNT and CDR2 as YENEEA. The CDR3 runs to 13 residues. The CDR3 loop reads CASSSGRPNEQFF. Written as DNA, the CDR3 is TGTGCCAGCAGCTCGGGACGGCCCAATGAGCAGTTCTTC.

This chain joins TRBV10-1 and TRBJ2-1; TRBD2 agrees at 9 bases. Germline lookup yields CDR1 WNHNN and CDR2 SYGVQD (reference sequence). The V segment lost 4 bases and the J segment 9 bases; nucleotides outside the gene matches: 13. The CDR3 runs 16 residues. The CDR3 sequence is CASSASGGTSWSEQFF. The CDR3 coding sequence is TGCGCCAGCAGTGCGAGCGGGGGGACCTCTTGGAGTGAGCAGTTCTTC.

The CDR3: CASSGGLAGVRADTQYF. The CDR3, as DNA: TGTGCCAGCAGCGGGGGGCTAGCGGGAGTTCGGGCAGATACGCAGTATTTT. V is TRBV2 and J is TRBJ2-3; 10 bases are a match to TRBD2. The V and J ends lost 6 bases and 4 bases, in that order; junction bases with no gene match: 13. Germline V gene lookup returns CDR1 SNHLY and CDR2 FYNNEI. The CDR3 is made up of 17 amino acids.

The chain is built from TRBV5-8 and TRBJ1-5; 10 bases align to TRBD1. Germline V CDR1 and CDR2: SGHTS, YDEGEE. V was pared by 4 bases and J by 3 bases, with 4 bases of the junction left unmatched. This CDR3 comprises 15 residues. The CDR3 region is CASSGGQGTNQPQHF. CDR3 sequence (DNA): TGTGCCAGCAGCGGGGGACAGGGGACCAATCAGCCCCAGCATTTT.

The gene calls are TRBV20-1 and TRBJ2-1; perhaps TRBD1 as D (6 bases). V was clipped by 7 bases and J by 8 bases, with 12 bases between them. This CDR3 contains 11 residues. Germline CDR1 DFQATT, CDR2 SNEGSKA (reference sequence). CDR3 coding DNA: TGCAGTGTGTTAGGGGGTCATGAGCAGTTCTTC. Its protein is CSVLGGHEQFF.

The rearrangement joins TRBV30 to TRBJ2-7; D possibly corresponds to TRBD2 (5 bases). The CDR3 runs to 11 residues. Trimming took 3 bases from V and 7 from J, leaving 10 bases between them. Germline loops: CDR1 GTSNPN, CDR2 SVGIG (reference sequence). The CDR3 is CAWSRAGEQYF. The DNA for the CDR3 is TGTGCCTGGAGCCGGGCGGGTGAGCAGTACTTC.

The rearrangement links TRBV7-2 to TRBJ1-1; 8 bases line up with TRBD1. CDR3 size: 15 residues. Germline trimming cut 5 bases from V and 1 base from J; bases unmatched to any gene: 6. Germline CDR1 is SGHTA and CDR2 is FQGNSA. The CDR3 reads CASSQYRGTNTEAFF. Here the CDR3 DNA reads TGTGCCAGCAGCCAGTACAGGGGGACGAACACTGAAGCTTTCTTT.